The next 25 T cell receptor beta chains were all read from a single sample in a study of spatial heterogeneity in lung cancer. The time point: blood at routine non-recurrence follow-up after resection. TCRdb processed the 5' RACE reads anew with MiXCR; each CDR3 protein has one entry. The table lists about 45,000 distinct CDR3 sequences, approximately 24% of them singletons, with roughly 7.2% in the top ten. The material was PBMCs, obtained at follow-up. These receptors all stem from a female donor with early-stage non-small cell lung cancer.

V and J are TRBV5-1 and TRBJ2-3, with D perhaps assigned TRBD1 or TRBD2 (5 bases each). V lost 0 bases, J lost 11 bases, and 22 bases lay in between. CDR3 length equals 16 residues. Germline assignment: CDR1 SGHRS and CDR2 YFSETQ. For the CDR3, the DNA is TGCGCCAGCAGCTTGGGGGGCACCGGGACCCTCGAGAAGCAGTATTTT. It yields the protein CASSLGGTGTLEKQYF. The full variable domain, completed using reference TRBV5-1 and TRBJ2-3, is KAGVTQTPRYLIKTRGQQVTLSCSPISGHRSVSWYQQTPGQGLQFLFEYFSETQRNKGNFPGRFSGRQFSNSRSEMNVSTLELGDSALYLCASSLGGTGTLEKQYFGPGTRLTVL.

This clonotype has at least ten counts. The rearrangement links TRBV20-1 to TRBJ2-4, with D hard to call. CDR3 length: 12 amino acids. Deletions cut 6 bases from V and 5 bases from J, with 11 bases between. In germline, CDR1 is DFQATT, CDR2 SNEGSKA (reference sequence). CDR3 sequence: CSAKGYQNIQYF. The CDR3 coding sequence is TGCAGTGCCAAGGGTTACCAAAACATTCAGTACTTC.

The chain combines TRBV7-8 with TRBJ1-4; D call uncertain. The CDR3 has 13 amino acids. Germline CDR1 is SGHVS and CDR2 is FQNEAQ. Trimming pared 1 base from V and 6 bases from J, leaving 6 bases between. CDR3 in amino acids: CASSLGLHEKLFF. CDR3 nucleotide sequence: TGTGCCAGCAGCTTAGGTTTGCATGAAAAACTGTTTTTT.

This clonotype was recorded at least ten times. The CDR3 region has the DNA TGTGCCAGTAGTATAACGCGTCTCGGGGAGCTGTTTTTT. It is translated as CASSITRLGELFF. The chain recombines TRBV19 with TRBJ2-2; D is unclear. With 2 bases removed from V and 7 bases from J, the gap between germline ends came to 8 bases. This CDR3 is 13 amino acids long. The germline gives CDR1 LNHDA, CDR2 SQIVND (reference sequence).

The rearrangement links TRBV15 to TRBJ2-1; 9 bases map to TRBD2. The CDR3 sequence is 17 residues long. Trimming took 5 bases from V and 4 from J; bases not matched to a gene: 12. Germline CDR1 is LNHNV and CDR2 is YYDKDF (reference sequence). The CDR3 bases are TGTGCCACCAGCCCAATGCTAGCGGGGCAAAAATACAATGAGCAGTTCTTC. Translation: CATSPMLAGQKYNEQFF.

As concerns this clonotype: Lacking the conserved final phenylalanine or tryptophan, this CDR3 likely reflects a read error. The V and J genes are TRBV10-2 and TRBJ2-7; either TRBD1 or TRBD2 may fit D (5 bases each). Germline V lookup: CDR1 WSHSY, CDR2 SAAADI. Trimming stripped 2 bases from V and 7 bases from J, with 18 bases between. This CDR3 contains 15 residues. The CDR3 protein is CASSEMGPDMGEQYL. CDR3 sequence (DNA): TGCGCCAGCAGTGAGATGGGACCCGACATGGGGGAGCAGTACCTC.

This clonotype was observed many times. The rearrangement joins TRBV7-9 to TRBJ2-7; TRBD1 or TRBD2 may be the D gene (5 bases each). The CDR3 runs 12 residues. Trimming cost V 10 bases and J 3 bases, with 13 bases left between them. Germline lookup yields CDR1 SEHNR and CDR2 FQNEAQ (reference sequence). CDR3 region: CAIGDRHYEQYF. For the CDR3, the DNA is TGTGCCATTGGGGACCGACACTACGAGCAGTACTTC.

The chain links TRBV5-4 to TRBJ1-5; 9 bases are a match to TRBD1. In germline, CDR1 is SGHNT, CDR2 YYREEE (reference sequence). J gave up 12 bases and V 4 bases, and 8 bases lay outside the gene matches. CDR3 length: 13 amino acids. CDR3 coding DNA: TGTGCCAGCAGCATACAGGGGGCCGACCTCCAGCATTTT. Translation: CASSIQGADLQHF.

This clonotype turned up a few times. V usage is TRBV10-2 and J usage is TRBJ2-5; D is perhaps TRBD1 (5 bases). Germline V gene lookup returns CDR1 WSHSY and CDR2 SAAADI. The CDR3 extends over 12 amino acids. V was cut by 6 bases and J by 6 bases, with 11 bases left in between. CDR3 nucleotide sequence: TGCGCCAGCAGGGACAAGCCTAAGACCCAGTACTTC. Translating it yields CASRDKPKTQYF.

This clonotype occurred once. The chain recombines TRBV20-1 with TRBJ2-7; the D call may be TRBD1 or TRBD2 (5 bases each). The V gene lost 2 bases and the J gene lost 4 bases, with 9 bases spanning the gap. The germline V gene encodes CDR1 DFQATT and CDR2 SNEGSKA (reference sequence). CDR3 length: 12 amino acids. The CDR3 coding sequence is TGCAGTGCTAGACAAGGGGAGTACGAGCAGTACTTC. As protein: CSARQGEYEQYF.

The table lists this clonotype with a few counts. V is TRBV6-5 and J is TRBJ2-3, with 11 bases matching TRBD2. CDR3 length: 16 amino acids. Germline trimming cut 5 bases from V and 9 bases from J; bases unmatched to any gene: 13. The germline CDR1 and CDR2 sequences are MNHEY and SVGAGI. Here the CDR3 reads CASSTTSGGAGGTQYF. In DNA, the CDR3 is TGTGCCAGCAGTACAACTAGCGGGGGAGCAGGGGGGACGCAGTATTTT.

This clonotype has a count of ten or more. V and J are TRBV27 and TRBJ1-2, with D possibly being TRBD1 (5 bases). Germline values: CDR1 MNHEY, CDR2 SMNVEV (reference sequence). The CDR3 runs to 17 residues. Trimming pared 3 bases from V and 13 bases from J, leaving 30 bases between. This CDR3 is CASSFGHLDLAPKWLTF. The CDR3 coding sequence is TGTGCCAGCAGTTTCGGACACTTGGATCTCGCCCCAAAATGGCTCACCTTC.

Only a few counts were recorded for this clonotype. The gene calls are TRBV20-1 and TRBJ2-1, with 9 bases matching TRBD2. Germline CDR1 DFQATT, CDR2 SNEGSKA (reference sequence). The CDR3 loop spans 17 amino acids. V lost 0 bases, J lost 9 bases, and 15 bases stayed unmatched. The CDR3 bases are TGCAGTGCTAGAGATCGGAGTAGCGGGAGCTTAGGGGGTGAGCAGTTCTTC. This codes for CSARDRSSGSLGGEQFF.

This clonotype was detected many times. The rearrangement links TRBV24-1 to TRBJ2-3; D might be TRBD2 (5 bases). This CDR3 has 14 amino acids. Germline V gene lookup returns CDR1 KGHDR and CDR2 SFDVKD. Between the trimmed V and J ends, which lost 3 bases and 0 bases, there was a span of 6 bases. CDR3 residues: CATSDGSSTDTQYF. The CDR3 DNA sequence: TGTGCCACCAGTGATGGGAGCAGCACAGATACGCAGTATTTT.

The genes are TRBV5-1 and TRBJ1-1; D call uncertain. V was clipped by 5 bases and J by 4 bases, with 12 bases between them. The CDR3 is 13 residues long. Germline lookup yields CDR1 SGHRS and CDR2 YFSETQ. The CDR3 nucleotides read TGCGCCAGCAGTCGACTTGATCGCACTGAAGCTTTCTTT. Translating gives CASSRLDRTEAFF.

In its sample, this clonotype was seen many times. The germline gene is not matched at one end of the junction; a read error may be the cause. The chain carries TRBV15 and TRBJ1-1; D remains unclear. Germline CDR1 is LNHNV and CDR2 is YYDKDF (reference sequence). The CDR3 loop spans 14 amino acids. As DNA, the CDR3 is TGTGCCACCAGCAGAGATCTTGGGCACACCGAAGCTTTCTTT. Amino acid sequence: CATSRDLGHTEAFF.

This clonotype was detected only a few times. The CDR3 loop reads CSAEGWGSGANVLTF. The CDR3 bases are TGCAGCGCCGAAGGTTGGGGGTCTGGGGCCAACGTCCTGACTTTC. The chain employs TRBV29-1 and TRBJ2-6; D is possibly TRBD1 or TRBD2 (5 bases each). Germline loops: CDR1 SQVTM, CDR2 ANQGSEA. The CDR3 is 15 amino acids. The V and J ends lost 7 bases and 1 base respectively, with 14 bases between them.

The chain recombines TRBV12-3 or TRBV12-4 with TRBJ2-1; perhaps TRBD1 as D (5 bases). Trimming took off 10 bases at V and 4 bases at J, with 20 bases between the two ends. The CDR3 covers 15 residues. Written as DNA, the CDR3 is TGTGCCACCTTCCTAAGGGGTCCCCAGTACAATGAGCAGTTCTTC. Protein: CATFLRGPQYNEQFF.

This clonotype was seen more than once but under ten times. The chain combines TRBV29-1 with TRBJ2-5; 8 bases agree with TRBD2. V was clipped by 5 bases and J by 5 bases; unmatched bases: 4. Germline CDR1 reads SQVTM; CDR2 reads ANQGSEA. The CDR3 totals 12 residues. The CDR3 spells CSVSAGGETQYF. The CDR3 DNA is TGCAGCGTTAGTGCGGGAGGCGAGACCCAGTACTTC. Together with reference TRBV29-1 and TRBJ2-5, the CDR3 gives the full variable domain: SAVISQKPSRDICQRGTSLTIQCQVDSQVTMMFWYRQQPGQSLTLIATANQGSEATYESGFVIDKFPISRPNLTFSTLTVSNMSPEDSSIYLCSVSAGGETQYFGPGTRLLVL.

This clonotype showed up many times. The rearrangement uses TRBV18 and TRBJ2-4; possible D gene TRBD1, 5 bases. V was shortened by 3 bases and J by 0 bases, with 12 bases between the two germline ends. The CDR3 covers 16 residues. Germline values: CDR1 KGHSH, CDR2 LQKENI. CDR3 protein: CASSPRQQLAKNIQYF. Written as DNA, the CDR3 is TGTGCCAGCTCACCGCGACAGCAATTAGCCAAAAACATTCAGTACTTC.

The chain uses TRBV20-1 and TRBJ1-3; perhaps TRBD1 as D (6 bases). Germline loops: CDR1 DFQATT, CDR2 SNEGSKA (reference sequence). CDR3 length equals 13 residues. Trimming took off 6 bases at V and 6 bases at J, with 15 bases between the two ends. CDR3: CSAGGQGQNTIYF. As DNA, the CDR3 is TGCAGTGCGGGGGGGCAGGGACAAAACACCATATATTTT.

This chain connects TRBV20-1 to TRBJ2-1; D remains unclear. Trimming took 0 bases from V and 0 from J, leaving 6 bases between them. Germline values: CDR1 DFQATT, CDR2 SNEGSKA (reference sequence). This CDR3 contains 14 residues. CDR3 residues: CSARDRFSYNEQFF. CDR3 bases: TGCAGTGCTAGAGACAGGTTCTCCTACAATGAGCAGTTCTTC.

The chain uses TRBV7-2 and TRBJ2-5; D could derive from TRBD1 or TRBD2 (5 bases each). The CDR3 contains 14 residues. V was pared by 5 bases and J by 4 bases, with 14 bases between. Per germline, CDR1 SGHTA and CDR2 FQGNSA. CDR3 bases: TGTGCCAGCAGCCCCCGGGGCGCCGGAGAGACCCAGTACTTC. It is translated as CASSPRGAGETQYF. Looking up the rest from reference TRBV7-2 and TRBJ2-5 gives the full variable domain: GAGVSQSPSNKVTEKGKDVELRCDPISGHTALYWYRQSLGQGLEFLIYFQGNSAPDKSGLPSDRFSAERTGGSVSTLTIQRTQQEDSAVYLCASSPRGAGETQYFGPGTRLLVL.

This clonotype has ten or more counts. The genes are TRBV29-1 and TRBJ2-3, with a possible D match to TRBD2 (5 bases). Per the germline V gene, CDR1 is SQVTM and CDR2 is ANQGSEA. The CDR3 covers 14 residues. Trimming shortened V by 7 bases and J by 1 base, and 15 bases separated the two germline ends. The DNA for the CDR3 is TGCAGCGCTGACGGACGGGGAGGCACAGATACGCAGTATTTT. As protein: CSADGRGGTDTQYF.

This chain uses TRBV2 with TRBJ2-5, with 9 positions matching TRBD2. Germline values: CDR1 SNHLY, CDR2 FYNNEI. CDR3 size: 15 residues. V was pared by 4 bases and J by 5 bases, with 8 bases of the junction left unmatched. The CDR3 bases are TGTGCCAGCAGTGTTTTTGCGGGAGGGACGGAGACCCAGTACTTC. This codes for CASSVFAGGTETQYF.